A selection of T cell receptor beta chains follows, all from one sample in a study of cytomegalovirus exposure and HLA in healthy donors. The repertoire was sequenced with immunoSEQ multiplex PCR; TCRdb's copy has only in-frame clones and lacks some. The top ten clones hold around 13% of a sample with around 180,000 clones, just under 80% of them seen once. Source material: PBMCs. Every receptor here comes from a woman in her forties or fifties in good health and CMV-seropositive. Each CDR3 is given without its conserved first and last residue. D genes are given only for firm matches. A clone size is listed for some rows: how often the clone was seen (once, few, many), or a class if it is expanded.

clone_size	d_call	v_call	cdr3_length	j_call	cdr3_aa
.	TRBD1	TRBV7-8	13	TRBJ1-2	ASSLKPGQGTGYT
.	.	TRBV7-8	16	TRBJ1-1	ASSSTAPGEVGNTEAF
.	.	TRBV7-9	11	TRBJ2-7	ASTTGVGYEQY
.	.	TRBV7-7	13	TRBJ1-2	ASSFTKAGNYGYT
.	TRBD1	TRBV19	14	TRBJ2-6	ASRQGASAGANVLT
.	TRBD2	TRBV11-2	13	TRBJ2-1	ASSLVAGAYLEQF
.	.	TRBV15	13	TRBJ1-2	ATSRGEEGDYGYT
.	.	TRBV7-8	11	TRBJ1-5	ASSSNSNQPQH
once	.	TRBV2	12	TRBJ1-1	ASSPAGLGPEAF
.	.	TRBV5-6	14	TRBJ1-2	ASSRLEAPEAYGYT
.	TRBD2	TRBV25-1	14	TRBJ2-2	ASSDGGGVNTGELF
.	.	TRBV6-6	11	TRBJ2-7	ASSLAGAYEQY
.	TRBD2	TRBV6-4	12	TRBJ2-7	ASSYSRGSDEQY
.	TRBD2	TRBV29-1	12	TRBJ2-1	SVDLRGGLNEQF
few	TRBD1	TRBV2	11	TRBJ2-4	ASTKGGLDIQY
once	TRBD1	TRBV7-9	13	TRBJ2-5	ASSRDRGLQETQY
.	TRBD2	TRBV18	14	TRBJ2-5	ASSPVAGGPKETQY
.	TRBD1	TRBV27	13	TRBJ1-6	ASSRQGKRNSPLH
.	TRBD1	TRBV30	12	TRBJ1-6	AWSVGQGDSPLH
.	.	TRBV2	13	TRBJ2-7	ASSEGPGVSYEQY
.	.	TRBV27	11	TRBJ2-5	ASSLSTGETQY
.	.	TRBV5-1	13	TRBJ2-2	ASSLATGRTGELF
.	TRBD1	TRBV6-1	14	TRBJ1-6	ASSEATGTGNSPLH
.	TRBD1	TRBV7-8	14	TRBJ2-1	ASSFLTGEPYNEQF
.	.	TRBV9	13	TRBJ1-2	ASSKEAGWDNGYT
.	.	TRBV7-3	11	TRBJ2-1	ASSLFRGNEQF
.	TRBD1	TRBV5-6	11	TRBJ1-1	ASSWDRSTEAF
.	.	TRBV7-3	11	TRBJ2-1	ASSLSGHPEQF
few	TRBD2	TRBV19	12	TRBJ2-7	ASSAGLAGAEQY
.	TRBD2	TRBV27	15	TRBJ2-1	ASRKAASGGFTHEQF
.	.	TRBV23-1	15	TRBJ1-5	ASSRFSPRGSNQPQH
.	.	TRBV18	13	TRBJ2-7	ASSPPGTSSYEQY
.	TRBD2	TRBV30	13	TRBJ2-1	AWSTPAGGLEKQF
.	.	TRBV6-5	13	TRBJ2-7	ASSRARQATYEQY
.	.	TRBV9	13	TRBJ1-6	ASSVGGQRYSPLH